This TCR beta chain emerged from a study of shared clonotypes between healthy human individuals (dated by TCRdb to about 2020). As for the study more broadly: The cohort comprised a couple of women and a few men aged 18 to 49 years. For each donor, CD4 naive and CD4 memory were each run on three plates, CD8 naive on two plates, and CD8 memory on one plate. The study deeply sequenced blood TCR repertoires of five healthy adults to estimate repertoire size and the extent of clonotype sharing between individuals. To increase sequencing depth and limit assay-specific biases, TCR repertoire library preparation and sequencing were carried out by different laboratories using diverse techniques. Each donor's leukapheresis produced roughly between about 0.8 and 8.9 billion PBMCs.

The donors were healthy, HIV-negative adults with no recently reported acute infections or vaccinations. All donors were Caucasian adults living in Nashville, Tennessee, USA. CD8 memory samples combined magnetically selected CD45RO+ cells with CCR7-negative CD45RA+ effector memory (TemRA) cells. Blood was collected by leukapheresis, and PBMCs were isolated by Ficoll-Histopaque density gradient centrifugation and then cryopreserved in liquid nitrogen vapor phase. Analytical flow cytometry was used to check the purity and quantity of every magnetically sorted T cell population. Genomic DNA was isolated from every sorted fraction and measured by UV absorbance on a Nanodrop 2000c. Broader findings and caveats from the paper: The genetic and exposure-history diversity represented was limited by the small number of donors. Sharing across several donors was observed for about 5% of naive CD4, 3% to 4% of naive CD8, 2% to 2.5% of memory CD4, and approximately 0.41% of memory CD8 clonotypes. Pairwise subsampling led to the expectation that sequencing depth would affect the degree of clonotype sharing among donors. Only blood was sampled, and tissue TCR repertoires likely differ from those in blood. Compared with non-shared clonotypes, clonotypes shared by all four sorted-subset donors had higher generation probabilities. Rarefaction of sorted-subset datasets indicated incomplete sequencing despite the large sequencing depth. Naive subsets generally had larger estimated clonotype richness than memory subsets did.

TCR CDR3 regions were amplified from genomic DNA by multiplex PCR using the deep immunoSEQ assay. Extracted genomic DNA from each cell subset was spread evenly across all wells of several immunoSEQ 96-well plates, with each plate serving as a replicate. For sorted subsets, approximately 200 ng of genomic DNA, equivalent to around 29,000 T cell genomes, went into each replicate PCR. The purified libraries were quantified using a Qubit 3.0 fluorometer, sized with a Bioanalyzer 2100, and then quantified again using the KAPA Library Quantification kit. Every immunoSEQ 96-well plate was sequenced on a separate single-read 150-cycle Illumina NextSeq 550 flow cell. Turning to the authors' computational methods: Because only junctional sequences without quality scores were contained in the immunoSEQ output, filtering matching that applied to full-length reads could not be performed. To assign V/J genes and CDR3, sequences were annotated using PyIR, a Python wrapper for IgBLAST v1.9, with IMGT germline references. Any read was removed if the V/J assignment was weak (E-value above 1e-6), the CDR3 was missing, or the read contained stop codons, out-of-frame junctions, or ambiguous translated residues. V3J clonotypes were defined as sequences sharing an identical inferred V gene, J gene, and CDR3 amino acid sequence. Percentage overlap between repertoires was calculated by dividing the number of shared unique clonotypes by the size of the smaller repertoire. Repertoire richness was assessed with RTK rarefaction, the Chao1 estimator, and Recon v2.1 estimates of unobserved clonotypes. Generation probabilities were computed with OLGA for all TCRbeta clonotypes obtained by the gDNA method from several donors. TCRdb holds this immuneACCESS table with in-frame rearrangements only. Some clones are missing; in checked studies, unresolved V genes explain under half, and the rest has no known cause. Clone size and V and J calls were adopted from that table, with D and trimming inferred from the DNA. Counted in this sample were about 120,000 clones; around 68% of them appeared once. Roughly 24% of the sample is held by the ten biggest clonotypes.

The cysteine opens and the phenylalanine closes a CDR3 of 14 amino acids. The CDR3 DNA has 42 bases and is translated from base 1. Trimming takes 4 bases off V and 3 bases off J; junction bases not matched to a gene: 5. Looking up the germline V gene (reference sequence) yields CDR1 PRHDT and CDR2 FYEKMQ. Regarding this clone: The antigen it recognizes is unknown. Base-call qualities are not available, and no considerably larger clone is one nucleotide away.

The V and J genes are TRBV13 and TRBJ2-7, and TRBD2 aligns with 8 junction nucleotides. This clonotype was sampled from a woman aged 30 to 39 in good health. Sequenced sample: memory CD8+ T cells sorted from blood. The intended sense of this specimen's cell subset or site label: CD45RO+ cells pooled with CCR7-negative TemRA cells. The CDR3 protein is CASSSLLADYEQYF. The nucleotides read TGTGCCAGCAGCTCCCTACTAGCGGACTACGAGCAGTACTTC.